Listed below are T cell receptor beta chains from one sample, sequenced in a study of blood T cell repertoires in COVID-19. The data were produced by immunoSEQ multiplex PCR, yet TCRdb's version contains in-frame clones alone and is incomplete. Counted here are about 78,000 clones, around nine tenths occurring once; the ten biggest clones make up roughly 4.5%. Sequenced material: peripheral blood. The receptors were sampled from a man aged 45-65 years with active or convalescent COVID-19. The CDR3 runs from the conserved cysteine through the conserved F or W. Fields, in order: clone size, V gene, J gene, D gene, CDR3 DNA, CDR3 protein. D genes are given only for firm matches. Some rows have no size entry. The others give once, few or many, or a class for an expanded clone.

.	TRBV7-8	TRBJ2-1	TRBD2	TGTGCCAGCAGCTTAACCTTACTAGCGGGGGGGTACAATGAGCAGTTCTTC	CASSLTLLAGGYNEQFF
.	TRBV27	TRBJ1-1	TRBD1	TGTGCCAGCAACCTGGACAGGGCGAGGGGTATGAACACTGAAGCTTTCTTT	CASNLDRARGMNTEAFF
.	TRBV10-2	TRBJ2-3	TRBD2	TGCGCCAGCTCCGGGGGGTTAAGCACAGATACGCAGTATTTT	CASSGGLSTDTQYF
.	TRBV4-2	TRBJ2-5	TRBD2	TGTGCCAGCAGCCAAGAGCTAGCGGGGGGGCAAGAGACCCAGTACTTC	CASSQELAGGQETQYF
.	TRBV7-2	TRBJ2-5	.	TGTGCCAGCAGCCAGATGGTACAAGAGACCCAGTACTTC	CASSQMVQETQYF
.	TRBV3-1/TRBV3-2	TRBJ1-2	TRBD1	TGTGCCAGCAGCCAAGGACAGGGGTTCGGCTACACCTTC	CASSQGQGFGYTF
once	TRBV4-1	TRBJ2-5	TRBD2	TGCGCCAGCAGCCAAGAGAGAACTAGCGTTCTCGAGGAGACCCAGTACTTC	CASSQERTSVLEETQYF
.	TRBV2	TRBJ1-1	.	TGTGCCAGCAGTTATATGGTTAGCACTGAAGCTTTCTTT	CASSYMVSTEAFF
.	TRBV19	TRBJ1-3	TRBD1	TGTGCCAGTAGTCCACCGGGACAGGGTGGAGGATCTGGAAACACCATATATTTT	CASSPPGQGGGSGNTIYF
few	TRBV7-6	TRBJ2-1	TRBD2	TGTGCCAGCAGCTTAGTAGGACTAGCGGGGTACAATGAGCAGTTCTTC	CASSLVGLAGYNEQFF
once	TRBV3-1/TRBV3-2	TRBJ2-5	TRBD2	TGTGCCAGCAGCCAAGGAAAATCCCCTAGCGGTGGGGAGACCCAGTACTTC	CASSQGKSPSGGETQYF
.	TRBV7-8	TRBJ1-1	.	TGTGCCAGCAGCCAGGACAGATCTACTGAAGCTTTCTTT	CASSQDRSTEAFF
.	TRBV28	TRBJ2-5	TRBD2	TGTGCCATAGGGGAGCGGGGGGGCCCTGAGACCCAGTACTTC	CAIGERGGPETQYF
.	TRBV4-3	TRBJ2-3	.	TGCGCCAGCAGCCATCTCAGGGGAGATACGCAGTATTTT	CASSHLRGDTQYF
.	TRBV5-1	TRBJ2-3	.	TGCGCCAGCAGCCCCACAGGCTCTAGCACAGATACGCAGTATTTT	CASSPTGSSTDTQYF
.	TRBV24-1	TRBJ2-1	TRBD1	TGTGCCACCAGTACCCAGGGGGATGAGCAGTTCTTC	CATSTQGDEQFF